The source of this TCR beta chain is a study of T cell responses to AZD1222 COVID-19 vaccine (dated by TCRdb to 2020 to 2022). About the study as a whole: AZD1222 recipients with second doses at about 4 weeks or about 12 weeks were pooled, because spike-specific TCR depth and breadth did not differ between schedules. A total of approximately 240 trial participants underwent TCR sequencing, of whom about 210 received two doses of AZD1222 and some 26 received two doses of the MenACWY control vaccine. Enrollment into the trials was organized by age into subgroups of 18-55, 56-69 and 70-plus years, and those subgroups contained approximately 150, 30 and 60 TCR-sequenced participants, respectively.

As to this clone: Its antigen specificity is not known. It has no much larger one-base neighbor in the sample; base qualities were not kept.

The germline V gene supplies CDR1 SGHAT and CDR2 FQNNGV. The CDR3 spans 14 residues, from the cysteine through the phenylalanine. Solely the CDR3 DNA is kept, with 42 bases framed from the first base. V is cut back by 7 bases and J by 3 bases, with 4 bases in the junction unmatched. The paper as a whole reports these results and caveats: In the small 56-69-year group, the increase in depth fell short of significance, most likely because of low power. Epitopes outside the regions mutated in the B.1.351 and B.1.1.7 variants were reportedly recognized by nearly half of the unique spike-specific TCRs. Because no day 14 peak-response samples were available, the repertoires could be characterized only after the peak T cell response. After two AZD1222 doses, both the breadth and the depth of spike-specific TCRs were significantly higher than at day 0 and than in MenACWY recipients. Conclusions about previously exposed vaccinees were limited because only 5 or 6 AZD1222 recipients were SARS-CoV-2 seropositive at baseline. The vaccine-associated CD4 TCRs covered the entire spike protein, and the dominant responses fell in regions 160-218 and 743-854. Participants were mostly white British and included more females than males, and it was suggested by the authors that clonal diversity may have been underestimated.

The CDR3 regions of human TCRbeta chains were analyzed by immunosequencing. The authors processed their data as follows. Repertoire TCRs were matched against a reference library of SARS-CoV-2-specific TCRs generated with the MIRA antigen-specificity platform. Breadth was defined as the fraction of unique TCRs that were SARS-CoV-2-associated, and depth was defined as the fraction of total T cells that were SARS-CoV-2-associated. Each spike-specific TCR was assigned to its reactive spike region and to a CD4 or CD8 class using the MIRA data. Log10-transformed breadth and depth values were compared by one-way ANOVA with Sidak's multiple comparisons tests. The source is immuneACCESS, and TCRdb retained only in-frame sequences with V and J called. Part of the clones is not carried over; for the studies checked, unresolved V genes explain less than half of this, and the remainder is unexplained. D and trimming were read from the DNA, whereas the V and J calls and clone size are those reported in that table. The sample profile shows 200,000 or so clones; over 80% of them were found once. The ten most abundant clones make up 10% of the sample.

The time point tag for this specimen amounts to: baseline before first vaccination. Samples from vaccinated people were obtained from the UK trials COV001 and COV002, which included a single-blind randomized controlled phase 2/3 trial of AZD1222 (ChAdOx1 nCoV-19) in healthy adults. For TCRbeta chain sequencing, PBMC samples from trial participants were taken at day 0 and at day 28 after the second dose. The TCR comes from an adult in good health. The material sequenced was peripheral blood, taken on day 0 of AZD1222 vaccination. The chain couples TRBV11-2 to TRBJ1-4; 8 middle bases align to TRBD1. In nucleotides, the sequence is TGTGCCAGCAACTCACAGGGGGCTAATGAAAAACTGTTTTTT. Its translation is CASNSQGANEKLFF.